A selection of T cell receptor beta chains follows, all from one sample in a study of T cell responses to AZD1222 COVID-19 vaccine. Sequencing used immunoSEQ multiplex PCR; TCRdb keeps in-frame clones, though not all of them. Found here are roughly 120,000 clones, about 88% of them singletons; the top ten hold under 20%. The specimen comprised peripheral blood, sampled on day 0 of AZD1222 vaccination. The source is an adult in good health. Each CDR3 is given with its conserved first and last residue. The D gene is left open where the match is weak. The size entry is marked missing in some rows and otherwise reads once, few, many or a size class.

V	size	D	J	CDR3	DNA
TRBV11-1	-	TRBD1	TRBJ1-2	CASSWTGDPRYGYTF	TGTGCCAGCAGCTGGACAGGGGACCCACGCTATGGCTACACCTTC
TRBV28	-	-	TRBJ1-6	CASSLGSNSPLHF	TGTGCCAGCAGTTTAGGAAGTAATTCACCCCTCCACTTT
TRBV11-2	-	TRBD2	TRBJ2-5	CASSRVSGGMGETQYF	TGTGCCAGCAGCCGGGTGAGCGGGGGAATGGGAGAGACCCAGTACTTC
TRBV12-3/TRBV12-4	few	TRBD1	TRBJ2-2	CASSLRDSGELFF	TGTGCCAGCAGTTTAAGGGACAGCGGGGAGCTGTTTTTT
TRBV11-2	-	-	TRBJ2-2	CASSLRKGHSNTGELFF	TGTGCCAGCAGCCTCCGGAAGGGGCACTCGAACACCGGGGAGCTGTTTTTT
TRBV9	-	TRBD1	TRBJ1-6	CASSARQGSYNSPLHF	TGTGCCAGCAGCGCCCGACAGGGCTCCTATAATTCACCCCTCCACTTT
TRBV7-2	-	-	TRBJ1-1	CASSLGRGFYTEAFF	TGTGCCAGCAGCTTAGGGCGGGGGTTTTACACTGAAGCTTTCTTT
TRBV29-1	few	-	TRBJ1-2	CSVDRDGYTF	TGCAGCGTTGACAGGGATGGCTACACCTTC
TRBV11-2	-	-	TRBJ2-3	CASSPPSADTQYF	TGTGCCAGCAGCCCGCCCTCAGCTGATACGCAGTATTTT
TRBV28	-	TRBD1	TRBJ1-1	CASRYGQGAPEAFF	TGTGCCAGCAGGTATGGACAGGGGGCTCCTGAAGCTTTCTTT
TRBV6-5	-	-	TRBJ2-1	CASSWRQANNEQFF	TGTGCCAGCAGCTGGCGGCAGGCTAACAATGAGCAGTTCTTC
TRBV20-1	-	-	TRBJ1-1	CSASWGQGALF	-
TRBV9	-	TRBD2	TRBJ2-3	CASSVASGRGDTQYF	TGTGCCAGCAGCGTCGCTAGCGGGAGGGGAGATACGCAGTATTTT
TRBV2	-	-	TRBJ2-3	CASSAPLGTDTQYF	TGTGCCAGCAGTGCTCCATTGGGCACAGATACGCAGTATTTT
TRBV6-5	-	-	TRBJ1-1	CASEAGYNTEAFF	TGTGCCAGCGAGGCAGGGTATAACACTGAAGCTTTCTTT
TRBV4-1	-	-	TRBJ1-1	CASSQEGAVNTEAFF	TGCGCCAGCAGCCAAGAAGGGGCAGTGAACACTGAAGCTTTCTTT
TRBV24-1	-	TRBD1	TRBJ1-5	CATSDRTGGSQPQHF	TGTGCCACCAGTGACCGGACAGGGGGTAGTCAGCCCCAGCATTTT
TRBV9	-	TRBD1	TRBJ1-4	CASSGWGQLNEKLFF	TGTGCCAGCAGCGGATGGGGACAGCTAAATGAAAAACTGTTTTTT
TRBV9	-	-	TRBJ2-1	CASSVGGSRGRSEQFF	TGTGCCAGCAGCGTAGGAGGATCCAGGGGACGGAGTGAGCAGTTCTTC
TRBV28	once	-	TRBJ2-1	CASTSFETLRTEQFF	TGTGCCAGCACCTCTTTTGAGACTCTAAGGACTGAGCAGTTCTTC
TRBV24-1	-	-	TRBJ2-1	CATSDLRWTASYNEQFF	TGTGCCACCAGTGATTTGCGGTGGACAGCTTCCTACAATGAGCAGTTCTTC
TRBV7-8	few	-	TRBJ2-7	CASSLGPTEVDF	TGTGCCAGCAGCTTGGGGCCGACTGAGGTGGACTTC
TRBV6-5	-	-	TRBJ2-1	CASSYGPFGYEQFF	TGTGCCAGCAGTTACGGGCCCTTCGGCTATGAGCAGTTCTTC
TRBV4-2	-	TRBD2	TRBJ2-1	CASSQEIAGTYNEQFF	TGTGCCAGCAGCCAAGAAATAGCGGGAACCTACAATGAGCAGTTCTTC
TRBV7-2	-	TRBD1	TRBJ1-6	CASSLNRGQANSPLHF	TGTGCCAGCAGCCTAAACAGGGGGCAAGCCAATTCACCCCTCCACTTT
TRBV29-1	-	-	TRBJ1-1	CSVEEGLNTEAFF	TGCAGCGTTGAGGAGGGGCTGAACACTGAAGCTTTCTTT
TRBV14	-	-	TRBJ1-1	CASSQRRAANTEAFF	TGTGCCAGCAGCCAAAGGAGGGCAGCGAACACTGAAGCTTTCTTT
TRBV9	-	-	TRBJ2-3	CASSPTRPDTQYF	TGTGCCAGCAGCCCCACGCGGCCAGATACGCAGTATTTT
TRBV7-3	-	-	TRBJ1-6	CASSLTRASNSPLHF	TGTGCCAGCAGCTTAACACGGGCTTCTAATTCACCCCTCCACTTT
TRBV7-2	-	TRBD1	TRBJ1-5	CASSSRQGNQPQHF	TGTGCCAGCAGCTCCCGACAGGGTAATCAGCCCCAGCATTTT
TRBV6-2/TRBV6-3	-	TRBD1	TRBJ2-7	CASSYAPGRGQGSYEQYF	TGTGCCAGCAGTTACGCCCCGGGCAGGGGACAGGGATCCTACGAGCAGTACTTC
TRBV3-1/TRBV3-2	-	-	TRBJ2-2	CASSQRGRSTGELFF	TGTGCCAGCAGCCAACGGGGAAGGAGCACCGGGGAGCTGTTTTTT
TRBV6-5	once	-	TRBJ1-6	CASGRGVNSPLHF	TGTGCCAGCGGAAGGGGGGTCAATTCACCCCTCCACTTT
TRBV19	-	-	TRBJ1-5	CASSIDSVLGNQPQHF	TGTGCCAGTAGTATAGATTCGGTGTTGGGCAATCAGCCCCAGCATTTT
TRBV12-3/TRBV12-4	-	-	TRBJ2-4	CASLQGPQNIQYF	TGTGCCAGTCTTCAGGGGCCTCAAAACATTCAGTACTTC
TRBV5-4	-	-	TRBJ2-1	CASSLASLGDHEQFF	TGTGCCAGCAGCTTGGCTAGTTTGGGCGACCATGAGCAGTTCTTC
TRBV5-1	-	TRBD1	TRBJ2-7	CASSLGQGLPYEQYF	TGCGCCAGCAGCTTGGGACAGGGGTTACCCTACGAGCAGTACTTC
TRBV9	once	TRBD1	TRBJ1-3	CASSGRPGQSSGNTIYF	TGTGCCAGCAGCGGACGACCGGGACAGAGCTCTGGAAACACCATATATTTT